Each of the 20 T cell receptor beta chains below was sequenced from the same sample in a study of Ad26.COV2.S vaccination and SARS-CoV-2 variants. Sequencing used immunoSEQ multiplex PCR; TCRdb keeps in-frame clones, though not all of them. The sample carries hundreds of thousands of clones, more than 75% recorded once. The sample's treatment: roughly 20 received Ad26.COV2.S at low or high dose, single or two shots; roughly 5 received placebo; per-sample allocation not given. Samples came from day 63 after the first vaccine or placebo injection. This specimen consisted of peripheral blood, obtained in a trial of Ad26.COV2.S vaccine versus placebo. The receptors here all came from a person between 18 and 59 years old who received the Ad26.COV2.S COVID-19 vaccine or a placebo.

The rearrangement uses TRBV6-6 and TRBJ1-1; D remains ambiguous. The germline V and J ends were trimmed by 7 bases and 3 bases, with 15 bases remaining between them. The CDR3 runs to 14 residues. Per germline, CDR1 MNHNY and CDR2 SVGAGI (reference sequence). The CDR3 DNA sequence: TGTGCCAGCAACCTGGAGAGGGCGGACACTGAAGCTTTCTTT. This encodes CASNLERADTEAFF.

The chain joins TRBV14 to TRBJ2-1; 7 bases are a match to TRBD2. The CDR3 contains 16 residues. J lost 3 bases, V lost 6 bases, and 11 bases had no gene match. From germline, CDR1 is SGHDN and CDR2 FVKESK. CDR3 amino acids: CASRGVKSGNYNEQFF. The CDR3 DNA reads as TGTGCCAGCAGAGGAGTAAAGAGCGGGAACTACAATGAGCAGTTCTTC.

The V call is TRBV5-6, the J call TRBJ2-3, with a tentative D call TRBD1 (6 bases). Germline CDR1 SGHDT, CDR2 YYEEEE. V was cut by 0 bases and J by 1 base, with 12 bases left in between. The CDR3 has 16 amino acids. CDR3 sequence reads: CASSLDTGRGTDTQYF. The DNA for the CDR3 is TGTGCCAGCAGCTTGGATACAGGGCGGGGCACAGATACGCAGTATTTT.

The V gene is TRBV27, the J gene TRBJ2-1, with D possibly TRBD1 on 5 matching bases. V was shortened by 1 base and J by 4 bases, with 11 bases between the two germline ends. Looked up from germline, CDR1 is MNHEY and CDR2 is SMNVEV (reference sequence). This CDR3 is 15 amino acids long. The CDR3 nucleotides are TGTGCCAGCAGTTTATTGACAGACCCATACAATGAGCAGTTCTTC. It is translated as CASSLLTDPYNEQFF.

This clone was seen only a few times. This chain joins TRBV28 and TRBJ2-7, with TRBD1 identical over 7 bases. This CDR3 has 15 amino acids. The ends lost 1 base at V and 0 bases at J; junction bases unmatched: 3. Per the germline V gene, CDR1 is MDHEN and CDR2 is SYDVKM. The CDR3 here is CASSLSPGGSYEQYF. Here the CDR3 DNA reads TGTGCCAGCAGTTTATCGCCAGGGGGCTCCTACGAGCAGTACTTC.

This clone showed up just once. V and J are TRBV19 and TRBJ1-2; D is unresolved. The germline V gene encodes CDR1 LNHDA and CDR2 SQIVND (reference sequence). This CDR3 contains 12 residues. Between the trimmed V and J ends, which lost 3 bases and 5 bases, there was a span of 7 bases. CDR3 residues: CASSIIGYGYTF. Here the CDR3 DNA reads TGTGCCAGTAGTATTATTGGATATGGCTACACCTTC. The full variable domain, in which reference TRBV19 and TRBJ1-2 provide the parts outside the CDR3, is DGGITQSPKYLFRKEGQNVTLSCEQNLNHDAMYWYRQDPGQGLRLIYYSQIVNDFQKGDIAEGYSVSREKKESFPLTVTSAQKNPTAFYLCASSIIGYGYTFGSGTRLTVV.

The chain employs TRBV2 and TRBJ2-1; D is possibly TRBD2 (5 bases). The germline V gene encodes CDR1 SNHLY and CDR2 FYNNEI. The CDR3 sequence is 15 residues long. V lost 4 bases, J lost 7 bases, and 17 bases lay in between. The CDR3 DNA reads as TGTGCCAGCAGTGGACACACCTTAGCGAAAAATGAGCAGTTCTTC. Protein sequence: CASSGHTLAKNEQFF.

CDR3 sequence: CASSQERDGEATEAFF. The CDR3 coding sequence is TGCGCCAGCAGCCAAGAGCGGGACGGGGAAGCCACTGAAGCTTTCTTT. V usage is TRBV4-3 and J usage is TRBJ1-1, with D tentatively TRBD1 (5 bases). This CDR3 is built from 16 residues. Germline CDR1 reads LGHNA; CDR2 reads YSLEER. Trimming removed 0 bases from V and 4 bases from J, with 15 bases in between.

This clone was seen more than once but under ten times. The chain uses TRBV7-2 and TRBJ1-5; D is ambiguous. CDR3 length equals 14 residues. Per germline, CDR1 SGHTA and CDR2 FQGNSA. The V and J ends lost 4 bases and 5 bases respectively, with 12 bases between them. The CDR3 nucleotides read TGTGCCAGCAGCTCCCGGGCCAAGGATCAGCCCCAGCATTTT. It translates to CASSSRAKDQPQHF.

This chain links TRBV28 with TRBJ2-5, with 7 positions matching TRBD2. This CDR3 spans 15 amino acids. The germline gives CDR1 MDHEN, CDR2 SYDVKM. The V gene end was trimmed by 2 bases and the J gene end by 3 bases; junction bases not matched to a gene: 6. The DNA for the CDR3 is TGTGCCAGCAGTTTAGGGTACGGGGGGAAAGAGACCCAGTACTTC. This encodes CASSLGYGGKETQYF.

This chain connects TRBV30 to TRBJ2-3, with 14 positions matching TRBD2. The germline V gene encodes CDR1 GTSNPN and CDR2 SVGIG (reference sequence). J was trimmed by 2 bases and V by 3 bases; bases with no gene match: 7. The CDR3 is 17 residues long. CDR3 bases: TGTGCCTGGAGCCCCGGACTAGCGGGAGGATCCACAGATACGCAGTATTTT. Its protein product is CAWSPGLAGGSTDTQYF.

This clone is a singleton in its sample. The chain's CDR3 is CASSGKGARREGSEQYF. In nucleotides, the CDR3 is TGTGCCAGCAGTGGGAAGGGGGCGCGGCGGGAGGGTAGCGAGCAGTACTTC. J is TRBJ2-7 and V is TRBV27; 9 nucleotides agree with TRBD2. The CDR3 totals 17 residues. Trimming at V came to 5 bases and at J to 6 bases, leaving 17 bases not matched to a gene. Germline-derived CDR1 and CDR2 are MNHEY and SMNVEV (reference sequence).

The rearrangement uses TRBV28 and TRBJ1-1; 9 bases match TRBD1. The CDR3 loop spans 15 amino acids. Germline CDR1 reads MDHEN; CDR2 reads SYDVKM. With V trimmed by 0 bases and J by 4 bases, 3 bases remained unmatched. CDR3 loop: CASSLWTGGGTEAFF. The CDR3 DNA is TGTGCCAGCAGTTTATGGACAGGGGGGGGCACTGAAGCTTTCTTT.

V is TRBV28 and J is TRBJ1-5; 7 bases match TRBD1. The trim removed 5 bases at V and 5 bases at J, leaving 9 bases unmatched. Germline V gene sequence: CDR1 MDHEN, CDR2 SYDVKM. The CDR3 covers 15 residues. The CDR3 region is CASSPQGGWDQPQHF. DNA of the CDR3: TGTGCCAGCAGTCCCCAAGGGGGCTGGGATCAGCCCCAGCATTTT.

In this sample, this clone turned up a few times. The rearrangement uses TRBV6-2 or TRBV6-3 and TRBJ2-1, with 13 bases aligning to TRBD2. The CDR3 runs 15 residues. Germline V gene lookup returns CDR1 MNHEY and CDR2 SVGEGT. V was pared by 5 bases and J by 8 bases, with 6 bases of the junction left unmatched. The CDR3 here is CASSPGLAGVHEQFF. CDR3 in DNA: TGTGCCAGCAGTCCAGGACTAGCGGGAGTGCATGAGCAGTTCTTC.

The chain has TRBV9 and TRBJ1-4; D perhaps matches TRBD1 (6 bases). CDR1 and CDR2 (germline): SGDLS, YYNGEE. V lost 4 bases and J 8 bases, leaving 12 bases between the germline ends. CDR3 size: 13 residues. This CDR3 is CASSQGGTEKLFF. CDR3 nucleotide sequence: TGTGCCAGCAGCCAAGGGGGGACGGAAAAACTGTTTTTT.

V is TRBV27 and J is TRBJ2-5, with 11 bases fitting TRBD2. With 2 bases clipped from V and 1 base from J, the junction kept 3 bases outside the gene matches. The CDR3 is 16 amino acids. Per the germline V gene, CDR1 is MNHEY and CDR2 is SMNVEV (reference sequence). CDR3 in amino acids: CASSLGLAGGQETQYF. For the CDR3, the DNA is TGTGCCAGCAGTTTAGGCCTAGCGGGGGGCCAAGAGACCCAGTACTTC.

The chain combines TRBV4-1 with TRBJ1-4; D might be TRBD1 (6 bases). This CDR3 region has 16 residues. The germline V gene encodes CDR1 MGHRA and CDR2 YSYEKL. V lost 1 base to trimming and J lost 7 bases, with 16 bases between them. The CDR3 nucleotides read TGCGCCAGCAGCCAAGTGGGGGGCAACCCTACTGAAAAACTGTTTTTT. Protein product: CASSQVGGNPTEKLFF.

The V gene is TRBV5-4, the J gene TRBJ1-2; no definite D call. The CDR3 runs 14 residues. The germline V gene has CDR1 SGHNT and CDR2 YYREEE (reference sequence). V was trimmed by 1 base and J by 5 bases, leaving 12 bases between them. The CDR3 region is CASSLRASGYGYTF. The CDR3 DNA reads TGTGCCAGCAGCTTGCGTGCCAGCGGGTATGGCTACACCTTC. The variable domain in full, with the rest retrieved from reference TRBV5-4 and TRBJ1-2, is ETGVTQSPTHLIKTRGQQVTLRCSSQSGHNTVSWYQQALGQGPQFIFQYYREEENGRGNFPPRFSGLQFPNYSSELNVNALELDDSALYLCASSLRASGYGYTFGSGTRLTVV.

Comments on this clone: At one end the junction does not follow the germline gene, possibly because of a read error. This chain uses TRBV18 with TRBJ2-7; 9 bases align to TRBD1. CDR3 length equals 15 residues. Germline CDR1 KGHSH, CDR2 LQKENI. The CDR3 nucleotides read TGTGCCAGCTCACCACCGTCAGGACAGGGGTTAAATAGCGTCTTC. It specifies CASSPPSGQGLNSVF.